Below, 31 T cell receptor beta chains from the same sample are listed, as sequenced in a study of shared clonotypes between healthy human individuals. Sequencing used immunoSEQ multiplex PCR; TCRdb keeps in-frame clones, though not all of them. The profile shows just over 2,000,000 clones, roughly 94% of them singletons. The sample was naive CD4+ T cells sorted from blood. Subset specified: CD45RA+ positively selected. The receptors stem from a young man in good health.

This clone was seen just once. The rearrangement uses TRBV6-5 and TRBJ1-1; D remains unclear. The V and J ends lost 3 bases and 1 base respectively, with 6 bases between them. The CDR3 has 13 amino acids. Per germline, CDR1 MNHEY and CDR2 SVGAGI. CDR3 coding DNA: TGTGCCAGCAGTTATTGGTCGAACACTGAAGCTTTCTTT. Amino acid sequence: CASSYWSNTEAFF.

This chain joins TRBV14 and TRBJ1-4; TRBD1 is a possible D gene (6 bases). Germline V gene sequence: CDR1 SGHDN, CDR2 FVKESK. The CDR3 spans 15 residues. The V end was cut by 4 bases, the J end by 7 bases, with 16 bases between. The CDR3 bases are TGTGCCAGCAGCCGAGGGGGACTCCGGGGTGAAAAACTGTTTTTT. This translates into CASSRGGLRGEKLFF. Together with reference TRBV14 and TRBJ1-4, the CDR3 gives the full variable domain: EAGVTQFPSHSVIEKGQTVTLRCDPISGHDNLYWYRRVMGKEIKFLLHFVKESKQDESGMPNNRFLAERTGGTYSTLKVQPAELEDSGVYFCASSRGGLRGEKLFFGSGTQLSVL.

J is TRBJ2-7 and V is TRBV19, with 7 bases aligning to TRBD2. V was clipped by 8 bases and J by 2 bases; unmatched bases: 15. CDR3 length: 16 residues. Looked up from germline, CDR1 is LNHDA and CDR2 is SQIVND (reference sequence). The CDR3 here is CASSPGPSAGAYEQYF. The CDR3 DNA follows: TGTGCCAGTTCCCCGGGACCCAGCGCGGGGGCCTACGAGCAGTACTTC.

This clone showed up just once. This same CDR3 is encoded by further DNA sequences in the sample. DNA for the CDR3: TGTGCCAGCTCACCGCAGGGGGCGAACACTGAAGCTTTCTTT. Translation: CASSPQGANTEAFF. V is TRBV18 and J is TRBJ1-1; 8 positions agree with TRBD1. After removal of 3 bases from V and 1 base from J, the junction contained 1 base not matched to a gene. Per germline, CDR1 KGHSH and CDR2 LQKENI. CDR3 size: 14 residues.

This clone was detected once. This sequence joins TRBV5-6 and TRBJ1-2; D unresolved. V was clipped by 0 bases and J by 1 base, with 10 bases between them. Germline V lookup: CDR1 SGHDT, CDR2 YYEEEE. The CDR3 runs 15 residues. CDR3 in DNA: TGTGCCAGCAGCTTGGGAGCCCACTTTAACTATGGCTACACCTTC. Its protein is CASSLGAHFNYGYTF. Combining the CDR3 with reference TRBV5-6 and TRBJ1-2 gives the whole variable domain DAGVTQSPTHLIKTRGQQVTLRCSPKSGHDTVSWYQQALGQGPQFIFQYYEEEERQRGNFPDRFSGHQFPNYSSELNVNALLLGDSALYLCASSLGAHFNYGYTFGSGTRLTVV.

The chain employs TRBV10-3 and TRBJ2-7; no reliable D call. The length of the CDR3 is 15 residues. Between the trimmed V and J ends, which lost 2 bases and 2 bases, there was a span of 13 bases. Germline V gene data show CDR1 as ENHRY and CDR2 as SYGVKD. The CDR3: CAISELRHRTYEQYF. The CDR3 region has the DNA TGTGCCATCAGTGAGCTACGACACAGAACCTACGAGCAGTACTTC.

The chain is built from TRBV5-4 and TRBJ2-3, with 8 nucleotides matching TRBD2. The ends lost 2 bases at V and 0 bases at J; junction bases unmatched: 5. The length of the CDR3 is 16 residues. Germline V gene data show CDR1 as SGHNT and CDR2 as YYREEE (reference sequence). DNA for the CDR3: TGTGCCAGCAGCTTAAAGCGGGAGCCAAGCACAGATACGCAGTATTTT. Amino acid sequence: CASSLKREPSTDTQYF.

CDR3 coding DNA: TGTGCCAGCAGCGAGGGGGTTTCACTCTACAATGAGCAGTTCTTC. This codes for CASSEGVSLYNEQFF. This chain connects TRBV9 to TRBJ2-1; weak D call: TRBD1 (6 bases). The CDR3 has 15 residues. Trimming pared 3 bases from V and 3 bases from J, leaving 13 bases between. Germline V gene lookup returns CDR1 SGDLS and CDR2 YYNGEE.

The rearrangement uses TRBV10-1 and TRBJ2-5; no reliable D call. Deletions cut 2 bases from V and 5 bases from J, with 9 bases between. The CDR3 covers 13 residues. Germline V gene sequence: CDR1 WNHNN, CDR2 SYGVQD (reference sequence). CDR3 DNA: TGCGCCAGCAGTGAGGCTAGTCGGGAGACCCAGTACTTC. This gives the protein CASSEASRETQYF.

The chain links TRBV4-3 to TRBJ2-7, with a weak D call TRBD2 (6 bases). V dropped 0 bases and J dropped 7 bases, with 10 bases sitting between them. There are 13 residues in the CDR3. Per the germline V gene, CDR1 is LGHNA and CDR2 is YSLEER. CDR3 sequence reads: CASSQEVGGEQYF. In DNA, the CDR3 is TGCGCCAGCAGCCAAGAGGTGGGAGGTGAGCAGTACTTC.

The J gene is TRBJ2-7, the V gene TRBV12-1; TRBD2 is taken as the D call from the table, unchecked against the DNA. TRBV12-1 counts as a pseudogene. CDR3 size: 16 residues. The CDR3 DNA reads as TGTGCATCCGGACTAGCGGGGGCGGGCAGGTCCTACGAGCAGTACTTC. Amino acids: CASGLAGAGRSYEQYF.

J is TRBJ2-1 and V is TRBV5-1; 11 nucleotides agree with TRBD2. Per germline, CDR1 SGHRS and CDR2 YFSETQ. V was pared by 2 bases and J by 1 base, with 11 bases of the junction left unmatched. The CDR3 consists of 19 residues. This chain's CDR3 is CASSFPGTSGPRSYNEQFF. For the CDR3, the DNA is TGCGCCAGCAGCTTCCCCGGGACTAGCGGACCTAGGTCCTACAATGAGCAGTTCTTC.

This rearrangement joins TRBV7-9 to TRBJ1-1; no reliable D call. The CDR3 has 11 residues. CDR1 SEHNR and CDR2 FQNEAQ come from the germline V gene (reference sequence). With 2 bases removed from V and 8 bases from J, the gap between germline ends came to 6 bases. The CDR3 loop is CASSLLAEAFF. The CDR3 DNA reads TGTGCCAGCAGCTTATTGGCCGAAGCTTTCTTT.

This chain links TRBV9 with TRBJ2-7; D is perhaps TRBD1 or TRBD2 (7 bases each). V was clipped by 4 bases and J by 2 bases, with 16 bases between them. The length of the CDR3 is 15 residues. Germline V lookup: CDR1 SGDLS, CDR2 YYNGEE. DNA for the CDR3: TGTGCCAGCAGCCCCAGGCAGGGGGGGACCTACGAGCAGTACTTC. This encodes CASSPRQGGTYEQYF.

The chain combines TRBV7-3 with TRBJ2-5, with 7 bases matching TRBD1. Germline lookup yields CDR1 SGHTA and CDR2 FQGTGA. The CDR3 spans 13 residues. V was pared by 5 bases and J by 7 bases, with 7 bases of the junction left unmatched. The CDR3 DNA follows: TGTGCCAGCAGCAGACAGGGTGACGGGACCCAGTACTTC. It yields the protein CASSRQGDGTQYF.

J is TRBJ1-4 and V is TRBV6-6, with D maybe TRBD1 (6 bases). The germline V gene encodes CDR1 MNHNY and CDR2 SVGAGI (reference sequence). V was pared by 2 bases and J by 8 bases, with 15 bases between. The CDR3 sequence is 15 residues long. The CDR3 reads CASSYASGAGEKLFF. The CDR3 nucleotides are TGTGCCAGCAGTTACGCTTCAGGGGCTGGGGAAAAACTGTTTTTT.

The chain combines TRBV6-5 with TRBJ1-2, with 8 bases fitting TRBD1. The germline CDR1 and CDR2 sequences are MNHEY and SVGAGI. This CDR3 is built from 12 residues. Trimming removed 5 bases from V and 8 bases from J; junction bases left unmatched: 4. The CDR3 region is CASSPDRGGYTF. CDR3 DNA: TGTGCCAGCAGTCCCGACAGGGGAGGCTACACCTTC.

This chain connects TRBV18 to TRBJ1-2, with D perhaps matching TRBD1 (5 bases). In germline, CDR1 is KGHSH, CDR2 LQKENI. V was clipped by 2 bases and J by 0 bases, with 13 bases between them. There are 16 residues in the CDR3. CDR3: CASSPREGRANYGYTF. The CDR3, as DNA: TGTGCCAGCTCACCAAGGGAGGGCAGGGCTAACTATGGCTACACCTTC.

The gene calls are TRBV30 and TRBJ2-2, with a possible D match to TRBD2 (6 bases). Germline-derived CDR1 and CDR2 are GTSNPN and SVGIG (reference sequence). The V end lost 4 bases, the J end lost 1 base, and 10 bases lay between the germline ends. The CDR3 length is 14 residues. The CDR3 is CAWIGGVNTGELFF. The CDR3 DNA follows: TGTGCCTGGATAGGCGGGGTGAACACCGGGGAGCTGTTTTTT.

The genes are TRBV2 and TRBJ2-1; possibly TRBD1 or TRBD2 for D (6 bases each). There are 14 residues in the CDR3. The V and J ends lost 8 bases and 4 bases respectively, with 15 bases between them. CDR1 is SNHLY and CDR2 is FYNNEI in the germline V gene. The CDR3 DNA follows: TGTGCCAGCGCCGGGGGCTACCTTTACAATGAGCAGTTCTTC. It codes for CASAGGYLYNEQFF. The full variable domain, completed using reference TRBV2 and TRBJ2-1, is EPEVTQTPSHQVTQMGQEVILRCVPISNHLYFYWYRQILGQKVEFLVSFYNNEISEKSEIFDDQFSVERPDGSNFTLKIRSTKLEDSAMYFCASAGGYLYNEQFFGPGTRLTVL.

The chain carries TRBV6-5 and TRBJ2-5; 11 bases agree with TRBD1. From germline, CDR1 is MNHEY and CDR2 SVGAGI. CDR3 length: 15 residues. V shed 2 bases and J 3 bases; nucleotides not matched to a gene: 2. The CDR3 DNA is TGTGCCAGCAGTTACCTGGGACAGGGGGAAGAGACCCAGTACTTC. Amino acid sequence: CASSYLGQGEETQYF.

The chain joins TRBV5-1 to TRBJ2-5; 11 positions agree with TRBD2. The CDR3 sequence is 15 residues long. The germline gives CDR1 SGHRS, CDR2 YFSETQ. J was trimmed by 4 bases and V by 5 bases; bases with no gene match: 7. The CDR3 here is CASRRGLAGLETQYF. CDR3 nucleotides: TGCGCCAGCAGGCGAGGACTAGCGGGCTTAGAGACCCAGTACTTC.

The J gene is TRBJ2-2, the V gene TRBV5-4, with D perhaps matching TRBD2 (7 bases). CDR1 and CDR2 from the germline V gene are SGHNT and YYREEE (reference sequence). V was cut by 0 bases and J by 6 bases, with 12 bases left in between. The CDR3 length is 15 residues. The CDR3 is CASSLGGGLSGELFF. As DNA, the CDR3 is TGTGCCAGCAGCTTGGGAGGGGGACTATCCGGGGAGCTGTTTTTT.

This clone has a single count. The chain has TRBV27 and TRBJ2-7; no clear D. There are 14 residues in the CDR3. V was clipped by 3 bases and J by 4 bases, with 13 bases between them. The germline gives CDR1 MNHEY, CDR2 SMNVEV (reference sequence). The CDR3 nucleotides read TGTGCCAGCAGTTTCCCCGAGATAGCTTACGAGCAGTACTTC. Residues: CASSFPEIAYEQYF.

The J gene is TRBJ2-5, the V gene TRBV10-3; 8 bases map to TRBD2. Germline lookup yields CDR1 ENHRY and CDR2 SYGVKD. V gave up 8 bases and J gave up 1 base; unmatched junction bases: 6. The CDR3 is made up of 14 amino acids. CDR3 DNA: TGTGCCATCGGGAGCGGGGGCGTCCAAGAGACCCAGTACTTC. This encodes CAIGSGGVQETQYF.

The rearrangement links TRBV6-6 to TRBJ2-7; D perhaps matches TRBD1 (6 bases). Germline CDR1 is MNHNY and CDR2 is SVGAGI (reference sequence). CDR3 length: 12 amino acids. Between the trimmed V and J ends, which lost 6 bases and 6 bases, there was a span of 12 bases. CDR3 residues: CASRQGMGEQYF. The CDR3, as DNA: TGTGCCAGCAGACAGGGTATGGGCGAGCAGTACTTC.

V usage is TRBV10-3 and J usage is TRBJ2-5; the D gene could be TRBD1 or TRBD2 (5 bases each). The germline V and J ends were trimmed by 0 bases and 5 bases, with 16 bases remaining between them. CDR1 is ENHRY and CDR2 is SYGVKD in the germline V gene. The CDR3 is 16 residues long. As DNA, the CDR3 is TGTGCCATCAGTGAGTCGTCGGGGACCCAGCGGGAGACCCAGTACTTC. It is translated as CAISESSGTQRETQYF.

The chain has TRBV6-6 and TRBJ2-1; TRBD2 aligns across 7 bases. Germline-derived CDR1 and CDR2 are MNHNY and SVGAGI (reference sequence). CDR3 length equals 15 residues. The trim removed 7 bases at V and 5 bases at J, leaving 11 bases unmatched. The DNA for the CDR3 is TGTGCCAGCAAAACCTCCGGGACTAACAACAATGAGCAGTTCTTC. Protein product: CASKTSGTNNNEQFF.

This clone was seen a single time. The chain uses TRBV2 and TRBJ2-5; 7 bases are a match to TRBD1. J gave up 4 bases and V 6 bases, and 5 bases lay outside the gene matches. CDR3 length: 13 residues. Germline CDR1 and CDR2: SNHLY and FYNNEI. CDR3 region: CASSPGTVETQYF. CDR3 nucleotide sequence: TGTGCCAGCAGCCCCGGGACAGTAGAGACCCAGTACTTC.

The chain links TRBV6-1 to TRBJ2-2; D possibly corresponds to TRBD1 (7 bases). The V end lost 8 bases, the J end lost 6 bases, and 10 bases lay between the germline ends. The CDR3 length is 12 residues. Germline assignment: CDR1 MNHNS and CDR2 SASEGT. The CDR3 sequence: CASFRGAGELFF. In DNA, the CDR3 is TGTGCCAGCTTCAGGGGGGCCGGGGAGCTGTTTTTT.

This clone has only one observation. This chain uses TRBV5-1 with TRBJ2-3; the match to TRBD2 covers 9 bases. This CDR3 has 15 amino acids. Germline CDR1 SGHRS, CDR2 YFSETQ. Trimming at V came to 7 bases and at J to 0 bases, leaving 6 bases not matched to a gene. CDR3 protein: CASRSSGMSTDTQYF. The CDR3 DNA reads as TGCGCCAGCCGGTCTAGCGGGATGAGCACAGATACGCAGTATTTT.